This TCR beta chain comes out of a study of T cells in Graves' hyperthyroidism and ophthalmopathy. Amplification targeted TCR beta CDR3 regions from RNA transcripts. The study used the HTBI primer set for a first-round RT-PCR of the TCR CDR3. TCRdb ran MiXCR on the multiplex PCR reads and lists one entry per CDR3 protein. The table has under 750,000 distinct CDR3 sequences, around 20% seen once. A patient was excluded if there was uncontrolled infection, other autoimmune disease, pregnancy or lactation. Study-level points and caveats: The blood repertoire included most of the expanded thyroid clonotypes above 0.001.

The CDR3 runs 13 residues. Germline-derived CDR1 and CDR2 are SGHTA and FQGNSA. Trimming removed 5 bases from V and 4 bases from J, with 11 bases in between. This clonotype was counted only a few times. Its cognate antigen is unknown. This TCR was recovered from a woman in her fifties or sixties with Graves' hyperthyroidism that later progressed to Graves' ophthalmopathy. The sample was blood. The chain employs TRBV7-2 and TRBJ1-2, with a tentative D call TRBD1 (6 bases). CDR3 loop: CASSRTGPYGYTF. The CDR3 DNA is TGTGCCAGCAGCCGCACAGGGCCCTATGGCTACACCTTC.